The entry below gives a single T cell receptor (beta chain) sequence along with its context. Its target is not known. This entry is derived from a study of shared clonotypes between healthy human individuals. Study-wide context: The plates for each donor numbered three CD4 naive, three CD4 memory, two CD8 naive and one CD8 memory.

Study findings and constraints: The diversity represented, both genetic and in exposure history, was limited by few donors. Sampling covered blood only; tissue repertoires likely differ.

Genomic DNA from each subset was divided evenly over several immunoSEQ plates. Profiled with immunoSEQ multiplex PCR; TCRdb holds only in-frame clones, not every one. The repertoire has 600,000 to 700,000 clones, roughly 73% of them found once; the top ten carry 1.5% to 2%. Germline CDR1 and CDR2: SGHTA and FQGNSA. V lost 1 base and J lost 0, with 9 bases in between. This CDR3 comprises 15 residues. This sequence was found in a woman between 25 and 40 years old in good health. Sequencing input: memory CD4+ T cells sorted from blood. Subset denoted: CD45RA-negative fraction. This chain connects TRBV7-2 to TRBJ1-1; D ambiguous. CDR3 loop: CASSLGGRLNTEAFF. Written as DNA, the CDR3 is TGTGCCAGCAGCTTAGGAGGCAGGCTGAACACTGAAGCTTTCTTT.